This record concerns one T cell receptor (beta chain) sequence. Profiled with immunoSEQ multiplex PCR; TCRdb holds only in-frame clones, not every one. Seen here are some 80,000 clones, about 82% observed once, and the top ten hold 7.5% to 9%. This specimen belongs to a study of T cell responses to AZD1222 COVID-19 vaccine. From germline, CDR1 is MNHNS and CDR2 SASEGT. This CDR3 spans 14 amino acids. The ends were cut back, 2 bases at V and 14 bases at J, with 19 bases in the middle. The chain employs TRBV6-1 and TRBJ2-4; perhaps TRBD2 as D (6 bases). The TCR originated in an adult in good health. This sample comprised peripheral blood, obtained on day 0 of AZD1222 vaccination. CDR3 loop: CASSEMGGPPFEYF. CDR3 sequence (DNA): TGTGCCAGCAGTGAAATGGGGGGTCCACCATTCGAGTACTTC.